This T cell receptor (beta chain) was identified in a study of glioma-infiltrating T cells. Across the whole study: Sequencing aimed for 4.5- to 10-fold coverage of about a million peripheral T cells.

Study results and limitations: Shared blood CDR3 signature motifs marked patients with low tissue-blood divergence. Only very few CDR3 sequences appeared in both tissue and blood.

Amplification of TCR alpha and beta CDR3 regions from RNA used iRepertoire nested multiplex PCR. TCRdb recomputed calls from the multiplex PCR reads with MiXCR, one row per CDR3 protein. Of around 390,000 distinct CDR3 sequences in the sample, about two fifths were seen once. This clonotype was seen repeatedly, ten times or more. Its target is unknown. Sample: glioma tissue, nonneoplastic brain tissue, or PBMCs (not recorded which). This sequence was found in a human donor with low-grade glioma or glioblastoma, undergoing nonglioma brain surgery, or in good health (not recorded which).

CDR3 in amino acids: CASSVRTSPDGEQYF. In DNA, the CDR3 is TGTGCCAGCAGTGTCAGGACTAGCCCGGATGGCGAGCAGTACTTC. The chain joins TRBV27 to TRBJ2-7; the match to TRBD2 covers 8 bases. With 5 bases clipped from V and 6 bases from J, the junction kept 12 bases outside the gene matches. This CDR3 has 15 amino acids. Germline V lookup: CDR1 MNHEY, CDR2 SMNVEV (reference sequence).